A single sample gave rise to the 7 T cell receptor beta chains below, sequenced in a study of Tregs in tolerant kidney transplant recipients. Repertoires were generated with immunoSEQ multiplex PCR, while TCRdb's copy carries only in-frame clones and drops some. The sample gives fewer than 150,000 clones, 92% of which show up once; roughly 0.63% is in the top ten. Sample: CD4+ T cells from blood. The receptors come from a human donor in good health.

This chain uses TRBV5-4 with TRBJ1-2; TRBD1 is a possible D gene (6 bases). The CDR3 has 14 residues. V lost 4 bases, J lost 4 bases, and 14 bases lay in between. The germline CDR1 and CDR2 sequences are SGHNT and YYREEE (reference sequence). The CDR3: CASSLGGQFYGYTF. CDR3 sequence (DNA): TGTGCCAGCAGCCTAGGAGGACAGTTCTATGGCTACACCTTC. The full variable domain, rest sourced from reference TRBV5-4 and TRBJ1-2, is ETGVTQSPTHLIKTRGQQVTLRCSSQSGHNTVSWYQQALGQGPQFIFQYYREEENGRGNFPPRFSGLQFPNYSSELNVNALELDDSALYLCASSLGGQFYGYTFGSGTRLTVV.

This chain joins TRBV6-1 and TRBJ2-5, with D perhaps given as TRBD1 or TRBD2 (5 bases each). This CDR3 has 14 amino acids. The V end lost 2 bases, the J end lost 3 bases, and 10 bases lay between the germline ends. Per the germline V gene, CDR1 is MNHNS and CDR2 is SASEGT. The CDR3 region is CASSEFGGEETQYF. The CDR3 DNA reads TGTGCCAGCAGTGAATTTGGGGGAGAAGAGACCCAGTACTTC.

V and J are TRBV15 and TRBJ2-7; D may be TRBD2 (6 bases). This CDR3 region has 16 residues. Germline-derived CDR1 and CDR2 are LNHNV and YYDKDF (reference sequence). Trimming cost V 0 bases and J 2 bases, with 14 bases left between them. The DNA of the CDR3 is TGTGCCACCAGCAGAGATCATGGGGGAGGCCCCTACGAGCAGTACTTC. Translating gives CATSRDHGGGPYEQYF.

The chain employs TRBV29-1 and TRBJ1-1; no firm D call. Trimming took off 8 bases at V and 0 bases at J, with 19 bases between the two ends. This CDR3 contains 15 residues. The germline gives CDR1 SQVTM, CDR2 ANQGSEA. The CDR3 DNA is TGCAGCACAAATACTCCCCGGGCGATGAACACTGAAGCTTTCTTT. This codes for CSTNTPRAMNTEAFF.

As DNA, the CDR3 is TGTGCCAGCTCGTTGGGGACGTCCTACGAGCAGTACTTC. Protein product: CASSLGTSYEQYF. The chain uses TRBV6-1 and TRBJ2-7, with D tentatively TRBD1 or TRBD2 (5 bases each). CDR1 MNHNS and CDR2 SASEGT come from the germline V gene. The CDR3 runs to 13 residues. V was shortened by 8 bases and J by 1 base, with 12 bases between the two germline ends.

The J gene is TRBJ2-3, the V gene TRBV6-5; 9 nucleotides line up with TRBD2. Trimming removed 1 base from V and 2 bases from J; junction bases left unmatched: 4. The CDR3 has 16 residues. Germline V lookup: CDR1 MNHEY, CDR2 SVGAGI. The CDR3 is CASSYLLAGITDTQYF. Written as DNA, the CDR3 is TGTGCCAGCAGTTACTTGCTAGCGGGAATCACAGATACGCAGTATTTT.

V usage is TRBV6-1 and J usage is TRBJ1-3; 9 bases align to TRBD1. The CDR3 spans 14 residues. CDR1 is MNHNS, CDR2 SASEGT, per germline. J lost 8 bases, V lost 4 bases, and 6 bases had no gene match. In DNA form, the CDR3 reads TGTGCCAGCAGTGGGTCGACAGGGGGGCACACCATATATTTT. Encoded protein: CASSGSTGGHTIYF.